This passage covers 30 T cell receptor beta chains from one sample sequenced in a study of blood T cell repertoires in COVID-19. Generated by immunoSEQ multiplex PCR, the TCRdb table keeps only in-frame clones and is missing some. The table records 250,000 to 350,000 clones, approximately 85% of them present only once. The specimen sequenced was PBMCs or T cells enriched from blood (not recorded which). These receptors came from a woman in her 30s who had recovered from COVID-19.

Details on this clone: At one end, the junction sequence differs from germline, possibly due to a read error. This chain connects TRBV7-2 to TRBJ2-1, with TRBD2 matching 13 bases. Germline loops: CDR1 SGHTA, CDR2 FQGNSA. This CDR3 spans 16 amino acids. CDR3 bases: TGTGCCAGCAGCTCCGATCCGGGACTAGCGGGAAATGGGCAGTTCTTC. It encodes CASSSDPGLAGNGQFF.

The V gene is TRBV9, the J gene TRBJ2-2, with 8 bases identical to TRBD1. J was trimmed by 1 base and V by 0 bases; bases with no gene match: 11. Germline CDR1 SGDLS, CDR2 YYNGEE. There are 19 residues in the CDR3. This CDR3 is CASSVVPGGGQVNTGELFF. The CDR3 DNA is TGTGCCAGCAGCGTAGTTCCCGGAGGGGGACAGGTGAACACCGGGGAGCTGTTTTTT.

The rearrangement uses TRBV3-1 (or the pseudogene TRBV3-2) and TRBJ1-5; TRBD1 is a possible D gene (5 bases). CDR3 length: 18 residues. Looked up from germline, CDR1 is LGHDT and CDR2 is YNNKEL (reference sequence). The V end was cut by 0 bases, the J end by 0 bases, with 15 bases between. In DNA, the CDR3 is TGTGCCAGCAGCCAAGATTTCCCCTTAACAGGTAGCAATCAGCCCCAGCATTTT. It translates to CASSQDFPLTGSNQPQHF.

The chain employs TRBV7-2 and TRBJ1-5, with a weak D call TRBD1 (6 bases). The CDR3 spans 14 residues. Germline V gene lookup returns CDR1 SGHTA and CDR2 FQGNSA. V was cut by 5 bases and J by 7 bases, with 15 bases left in between. CDR3: CASSTYRELQPQHF. The DNA for the CDR3 is TGTGCCAGCAGCACCTACAGGGAACTCCAGCCCCAGCATTTT.

The chain recombines TRBV7-2 with TRBJ1-1; D is ambiguous. Germline V gene data show CDR1 as SGHTA and CDR2 as FQGNSA. Trimming cost V 3 bases and J 4 bases, with 12 bases left between them. The CDR3 loop spans 14 amino acids. CDR3 sequence reads: CASSFLEARTEAFF. CDR3 bases: TGTGCCAGCAGCTTTCTCGAGGCTCGCACTGAAGCTTTCTTT.

The chain links TRBV10-3 to TRBJ2-7, with a tentative D call TRBD1 (5 bases). The CDR3 extends over 12 amino acids. Between the trimmed V and J ends, which lost 8 bases and 6 bases, there was a span of 14 bases. CDR1 and CDR2 (germline): ENHRY, SYGVKD. The CDR3 protein is CAIRQNLAEQYF. CDR3 coding DNA: TGTGCCATCCGACAGAACTTGGCCGAGCAGTACTTC.

The chain has TRBV7-2 and TRBJ2-1, with 8 bases identical to TRBD2. Trimming removed 0 bases from V and 4 bases from J; junction bases left unmatched: 2. CDR1 SGHTA and CDR2 FQGNSA come from the germline V gene. There are 15 residues in the CDR3. CDR3: CASSLAAGGYNEQFF. The CDR3 DNA follows: TGTGCCAGCAGCTTAGCGGCGGGGGGATACAATGAGCAGTTCTTC.

This clone was counted only a few times. V gene TRBV27 combines with J gene TRBJ1-2; the D is unclear. Germline CDR1 is MNHEY and CDR2 is SMNVEV (reference sequence). Trimming removed 5 bases at V and 1 base at J, with 11 bases between. The CDR3 is 14 residues long. CDR3 bases: TGTGCCAGCAGTCCCACACAGAATAACTATGGCTACACCTTC. Residues: CASSPTQNNYGYTF.

The J gene is TRBJ1-4, the V gene TRBV7-6; D might be TRBD1 (6 bases). The V end was cut by 1 base, the J end by 7 bases, with 13 bases between. Germline assignment: CDR1 SGHVS and CDR2 FNYEAQ. CDR3 length equals 15 residues. As DNA, the CDR3 is TGTGCCAGCAGCTTAGTAGGCAGGGGTGGTGAAAAACTGTTTTTT. Translated, it gives CASSLVGRGGEKLFF. Based on the CDR3 plus reference TRBV7-6 and TRBJ1-4, the full variable domain is GAGVSQSPRYKVTKRGQDVALRCDPISGHVSLYWYRQALGQGPEFLTYFNYEAQQDKSGLPNDRFSAERPEGSISTLTIQRTEQRDSAMYRCASSLVGRGGEKLFFGSGTQLSVL.

This clone has just one count. The chain couples TRBV5-1 to TRBJ1-6; D is unresolved. The CDR3 covers 14 residues. Germline CDR1 is SGHRS and CDR2 is YFSETQ. V shed 0 bases and J shed 9 bases, with 10 bases lying between them. The CDR3, as DNA: TGCGCCAGCAGCTTGGGGGCAATAGGTTCACCCCTCCACTTT. It translates to CASSLGAIGSPLHF.

For this clone: Relative to the germline gene, one junction end is altered; a read error may explain this. This chain uses TRBV10-3 with TRBJ1-5; no clear D gene. The CDR3 spans 15 residues. Germline CDR1 is ENHRY and CDR2 is SYGVKD. The CDR3 bases are TGTGCCATCCGTGAGGTGGGAGACAGCAATCAGCCCCAGCATTTT. Translation gives CAIREVGDSNQPQHF.

The V gene is TRBV10-2, the J gene TRBJ2-3; TRBD2 might be the D (5 bases). The CDR3 extends over 15 amino acids. The V gene's germline CDR1 is WSHSY and CDR2 SAAADI. V was clipped by 3 bases and J by 2 bases, with 12 bases between them. CDR3 in amino acids: CASSETRAPTDTQYF. CDR3 sequence (DNA): TGCGCCAGCAGTGAAACGAGGGCGCCCACAGATACGCAGTATTTT.

The genes are TRBV19 and TRBJ2-2; 8 bases agree with TRBD2. CDR3 length: 13 amino acids. The V gene's germline CDR1 is LNHDA and CDR2 SQIVND (reference sequence). With 7 bases clipped from V and 7 bases from J, the junction kept 5 bases outside the gene matches. The CDR3 nucleotides read TGTGCCAGTACCCCGGGGGGGATCGGGGAGCTGTTTTTT. Encoded protein: CASTPGGIGELFF.

The J gene is TRBJ2-4, the V gene TRBV7-9; tentatively, D is TRBD2 (5 bases). Trimming removed 3 bases from V and 8 bases from J, with 8 bases in between. In germline, CDR1 is SEHNR, CDR2 FQNEAQ (reference sequence). The CDR3 covers 12 residues. The CDR3 here is CASSLTTDIQYF. Here the CDR3 DNA reads TGTGCCAGCAGCTTGACTACTGACATTCAGTACTTC. The complete variable domain, with remaining parts taken from reference TRBV7-9 and TRBJ2-4, reads DTGVSQNPRHKITKRGQNVTFRCDPISEHNRLYWYRQTLGQGPEFLTYFQNEAQLEKSRLLSDRFSAERPKGSFSTLEIQRTEQGDSAMYLCASSLTTDIQYFGAGTRLSVL.

The chain is built from TRBV7-6 and TRBJ1-5; D uncertain. CDR1 SGHVS and CDR2 FNYEAQ come from the germline V gene. Trimming took off 1 base at V and 9 bases at J, with 10 bases between the two ends. This CDR3 has 13 amino acids. The CDR3 here is CASSLDPGRPQHF. CDR3 nucleotides: TGTGCCAGCAGCTTAGATCCAGGAAGGCCCCAGCATTTT.

V is TRBV12-3 or TRBV12-4 and J is TRBJ1-1; 7 nucleotides match TRBD1. The CDR3 extends over 13 amino acids. The trim removed 6 bases at V and 7 bases at J, leaving 8 bases unmatched. CDR3: CASSPGQAREAFF. The CDR3 DNA reads as TGTGCCAGCAGCCCCGGACAGGCCCGTGAAGCTTTCTTT.

This clone was recorded a few times. The chain combines TRBV30 with TRBJ2-1; no definite D call. Per germline, CDR1 GTSNPN and CDR2 SVGIG (reference sequence). CDR3 length equals 14 residues. V lost 5 bases, J lost 3 bases, and 14 bases lay in between. CDR3 coding DNA: TGTGCCTGGTACCAGGTCAGGCTCTACAATGAGCAGTTCTTC. Its protein product is CAWYQVRLYNEQFF.

The chain links TRBV6-5 to TRBJ1-5; D gene unclear. The CDR3 is made up of 13 amino acids. CDR1 and CDR2 (germline): MNHEY, SVGAGI. V was trimmed by 0 bases and J by 6 bases, leaving 6 bases between them. This chain's CDR3 is CASSYSQVQPQHF. Here the CDR3 DNA reads TGTGCCAGCAGTTACTCTCAGGTTCAGCCCCAGCATTTT.

This chain uses TRBV20-1 with TRBJ2-7, with TRBD2 identical over 9 bases. The CDR3 covers 16 residues. Germline V gives CDR1 DFQATT, CDR2 SNEGSKA (reference sequence). Germline trimming cut 3 bases from V and 0 bases from J; bases unmatched to any gene: 9. CDR3 sequence: CSASRALSGSSYEQYF. As DNA, the CDR3 is TGCAGTGCTAGTAGGGCTCTTAGCGGGAGCTCCTACGAGCAGTACTTC.

In this sample, this clone turned up a few times. The J gene is TRBJ1-3, the V gene TRBV30, with TRBD1 as a possible D gene (6 bases). Per germline, CDR1 GTSNPN and CDR2 SVGIG (reference sequence). The germline V and J ends were trimmed by 1 base and 7 bases, with 11 bases remaining between them. The CDR3 has 13 amino acids. The CDR3 DNA sequence: TGTGCCTGGAGTGAGGGGACACGGAACACCATATATTTT. Encoded protein: CAWSEGTRNTIYF.

This clone was seen just once. V is TRBV5-6 and J is TRBJ1-5; a weak D match, TRBD1 (5 bases). Trimming left V 1 base short and J 4 bases short, with 15 bases between. The length of the CDR3 is 16 residues. Germline lookup yields CDR1 SGHDT and CDR2 YYEEEE. Here the CDR3 reads CASSLRAAGKNQPQHF. CDR3 sequence (DNA): TGTGCCAGCAGCTTGAGGGCTGCAGGGAAGAATCAGCCCCAGCATTTT.

This sequence joins TRBV4-3 and TRBJ2-2, with D perhaps matching TRBD2 (6 bases). V lost 1 base to trimming and J lost 5 bases, with 23 bases between them. The CDR3 is made up of 19 amino acids. Germline CDR1 LGHNA, CDR2 YSLEER. The CDR3 reads CASSQVRGPINLRTGELFF. The CDR3, as DNA: TGCGCCAGCAGCCAAGTGCGGGGACCAATTAACCTAAGGACCGGGGAGCTGTTTTTT.

This clone was detected once. The J gene is TRBJ1-2, the V gene TRBV27; maybe TRBD1 (5 bases). This CDR3 region has 15 residues. Germline V CDR1 and CDR2: MNHEY, SMNVEV (reference sequence). Trimming shortened V by 4 bases and J by 2 bases, and 14 bases separated the two germline ends. The CDR3 here is CASSSVQASNYGYTF. The CDR3 DNA reads as TGTGCCAGCAGTTCGGTACAGGCATCCAACTATGGCTACACCTTC.

This clone came up a few times. The genes are TRBV6-1 and TRBJ2-3, with 9 nucleotides matching TRBD2. Germline trimming cut 0 bases from V and 4 bases from J; bases unmatched to any gene: 2. Germline V gene sequence: CDR1 MNHNS, CDR2 SASEGT. The CDR3 spans 15 residues. The CDR3 protein is CASSEASGSPDTQYF. CDR3 DNA sequence: TGTGCCAGCAGTGAAGCTAGCGGGAGCCCAGATACGCAGTATTTT.

This clone occurred once. The J gene is TRBJ2-3, the V gene TRBV6-2 or TRBV6-3; TRBD2 matches at 7 bases. Germline V gene data show CDR1 as MNHEY and CDR2 as SVGEGT. The CDR3 is 15 amino acids. V shed 5 bases, J shed 4 bases, and the junction held 9 bases outside the gene matches. The CDR3 reads CASSRSGLHSDTQYF. The CDR3, as DNA: TGTGCCAGCAGTCGATCGGGACTACACTCAGATACGCAGTATTTT.

V and J are TRBV30 and TRBJ1-5; 7 bases fit TRBD1. CDR1 is GTSNPN, CDR2 SVGIG, per germline (reference sequence). The CDR3 loop spans 13 amino acids. V lost 5 bases to trimming and J lost 3 bases; unmatched junction nucleotides: 4. As DNA, the CDR3 is TGTGCCTGGCAGGGACAGCTCAATCAGCCCCAGCATTTT. Residues: CAWQGQLNQPQHF.

The chain joins TRBV7-2 to TRBJ1-2; D unresolved. Trimming stripped 2 bases from V and 8 bases from J, with 12 bases between. Germline V CDR1 and CDR2: SGHTA, FQGNSA. This CDR3 comprises 13 residues. This CDR3 reads CASSLIQSQGYTF. CDR3 nucleotides: TGTGCCAGCAGCTTAATACAGTCTCAGGGCTACACCTTC.

J is TRBJ1-1 and V is TRBV27; 8 nucleotides agree with TRBD1. Germline-derived CDR1 and CDR2 are MNHEY and SMNVEV (reference sequence). The CDR3 runs to 19 residues. V shed 1 base and J 0 bases; nucleotides not matched to a gene: 13. The CDR3: CASSLYPPGQGFMNTEAFF. The CDR3 bases are TGTGCCAGCAGTTTATATCCCCCCGGACAGGGTTTCATGAACACTGAAGCTTTCTTT.

The genes are TRBV5-1 and TRBJ2-7, with 8 bases aligning to TRBD2. With V trimmed by 0 bases and J by 3 bases, 14 bases remained unmatched. Germline loops: CDR1 SGHRS, CDR2 YFSETQ. The CDR3 runs to 18 residues. CDR3 sequence (DNA): TGCGCCAGCAGCTTGGAGGGGAGACAGCGGGGGACTCACTACGAGCAGTACTTC. Protein: CASSLEGRQRGTHYEQYF.

The sample holds one count of this clone. The chain's CDR3 is CASSQFSGEINEQFF. The CDR3 coding sequence is TGTGCCAGCAGCCAATTTTCGGGGGAGATCAATGAGCAGTTCTTC. The chain uses TRBV3-1 (or the pseudogene TRBV3-2) and TRBJ2-1; D is perhaps TRBD2 (6 bases). Germline CDR1 and CDR2: LGHDT and YNNKEL (reference sequence). Trimming stripped 2 bases from V and 6 bases from J, with 14 bases between. This CDR3 comprises 15 residues.